This T cell receptor beta chain was recovered during a study of control samples from healthy donors and cancer patients. Assay used: immunoSEQ multiplex PCR; TCRdb lists only in-frame clones, some missing. The repertoire holds 200,000 to 250,000 clones, with around 94% as singletons. Germline V gene data show CDR1 as SNHLY and CDR2 as FYNNEI. With V trimmed by 7 bases and J by 3 bases, 2 bases remained unmatched. This CDR3 is 13 amino acids long. The sample taken for sequencing was blood. This TCR came from a man aged 50-60 years in good health. This chain joins TRBV2 and TRBJ1-5, with TRBD1 identical over 8 bases. CDR3 nucleotides: TGTGCCAGCAAGGGACAGGCCAATCAGCCCCAGCATTTT. As protein: CASKGQANQPQHF.